Below are 15 T cell receptor beta chains sequenced from a single sample in a study of identical twins. TCRdb used MiXCR to reprocess the 5' RACE reads, holding one entry per CDR3 protein. This sample has about 520,000 distinct CDR3 sequences, with roughly 21% found just once. The same sample was also used in a study of T cells expressing NK-cell markers.

Input material: CD4+ T cells sorted from blood. The receptors shown here come from a young woman in good health.

The V call is TRBV5-6, the J call TRBJ1-4; D is possibly TRBD1 (5 bases). The germline gives CDR1 SGHDT, CDR2 YYEEEE. V was cut by 3 bases and J by 5 bases, with 11 bases left in between. CDR3 length: 14 amino acids. CDR3 DNA: TGTGCCAGCAGCTACGCCGGGGGGAATGAAAAACTGTTTTTT. Translated, it gives CASSYAGGNEKLFF.

The chain recombines TRBV5-1 with TRBJ2-1; TRBD1 or TRBD2 may be the D gene (6 bases each). The CDR3 contains 16 residues. Trimming left V 3 bases short and J 10 bases short, with 23 bases between. Germline CDR1 and CDR2: SGHRS and YFSETQ. CDR3 loop: CASSSGPSRGTGEQFF. CDR3 bases: TGCGCCAGCAGCTCCGGACCATCTAGGGGGACTGGCGAGCAGTTCTTC.

J is TRBJ2-5 and V is TRBV6-5; TRBD1 matches at 8 bases. Losses at the gene ends were 2 bases for V and 5 bases for J; bases not matched to a gene: 7. CDR3 size: 15 residues. Germline CDR1 MNHEY, CDR2 SVGAGI. The CDR3 region has the DNA TGTGCCAGCAGTTACGCCCCGGACAGGGTGGAGACCCAGTACTTC. Translation gives CASSYAPDRVETQYF.

V gene TRBV11-2 combines with J gene TRBJ2-1; 8 nucleotides match TRBD2. Germline assignment: CDR1 SGHAT and CDR2 FQNNGV. Trimming at V came to 5 bases and at J to 5 bases, leaving 8 bases not matched to a gene. This CDR3 contains 15 residues. The CDR3 region has the DNA TGTGCCAGCAGCCCAATAAACGGGAGGGACAATGAGCAGTTCTTC. This sequence encodes CASSPINGRDNEQFF.

V is TRBV20-1 and J is TRBJ2-5; D unclear. Trimming took 3 bases from V and 0 from J, leaving 14 bases between them. CDR1 DFQATT and CDR2 SNEGSKA come from the germline V gene (reference sequence). This CDR3 comprises 15 residues. The CDR3 DNA follows: TGCAGTGCTAGGATCTGGCAGTCGTACCAAGAGACCCAGTACTTC. Its translation: CSARIWQSYQETQYF.

Only a few counts were recorded for this clonotype. The V gene is TRBV10-3, the J gene TRBJ2-2; 8 bases are shared with TRBD1. V gave up 8 bases and J gave up 6 bases; unmatched junction bases: 5. The CDR3 covers 13 residues. CDR1 and CDR2 (germline): ENHRY, SYGVKD. This chain's CDR3 is CAIATGGSGELFF. In DNA form, the CDR3 reads TGTGCCATCGCTACAGGGGGTTCCGGGGAGCTGTTTTTT.

The chain employs TRBV4-3 and TRBJ2-3; D call uncertain. This CDR3 is 14 amino acids long. V dropped 1 base and J dropped 4 bases, with 9 bases sitting between them. Germline V gene lookup returns CDR1 LGHNA and CDR2 YSLEER. The CDR3 DNA is TGCGCCAGCAGCCAAGGCAGTCCCCCAGATACGCAGTATTTT. It yields the protein CASSQGSPPDTQYF.

This chain uses TRBV5-5 with TRBJ2-5; no firm D call. Germline loops: CDR1 SGHKS, CDR2 YYEKEE (reference sequence). The CDR3 spans 13 residues. V was shortened by 0 bases and J by 3 bases, with 6 bases between the two germline ends. The CDR3 DNA follows: TGTGCCAGCAGCTTGGCGAGTAAAGAGACCCAGTACTTC. Translation: CASSLASKETQYF.

The chain has TRBV12-3 or TRBV12-4 and TRBJ2-1; D is tentatively TRBD1 or TRBD2 (5 bases each). The CDR3 is 13 residues long. V lost 3 bases to trimming and J lost 9 bases, with 12 bases between them. In DNA, the CDR3 is TGTGCCAGCAGTTTGGGTAAAGGGACTGAGCAGTTCTTC. Its protein product is CASSLGKGTEQFF.

In its sample, this clonotype was seen a few times. The V and J genes are TRBV12-3 or TRBV12-4 and TRBJ1-1; D uncertain. V shed 6 bases and J shed 1 base, with 9 bases lying between them. The CDR3 consists of 13 residues. CDR3 loop: CASRTPWNTEAFF. The CDR3 DNA is TGTGCCAGCAGGACACCTTGGAACACTGAAGCTTTCTTT.

The chain is built from TRBV3-1 and TRBJ2-7; D possibly corresponds to TRBD2 (5 bases). Trimming stripped 4 bases from V and 6 bases from J, with 13 bases between. There are 13 residues in the CDR3. CDR1 is LGHDT, CDR2 YNNKEL, per germline (reference sequence). CDR3 in amino acids: CASSPGRLAEQYF. The CDR3 DNA sequence: TGTGCCAGCAGCCCAGGTAGGCTAGCCGAGCAGTACTTC.

This clonotype showed up just a few times. The chain couples TRBV4-3 to TRBJ1-1; D remains ambiguous. This CDR3 contains 15 residues. CDR1 is LGHNA, CDR2 YSLEER, per germline. Trimming removed 1 base at V and 1 base at J, with 10 bases between. CDR3 nucleotide sequence: TGCGCCAGCAGCCAAGCCCCCCGGGGGAACACTGAAGCTTTCTTT. Protein: CASSQAPRGNTEAFF.

This sequence joins TRBV20-1 and TRBJ2-7; 7 bases agree with TRBD2. The CDR3 contains 14 residues. Germline V gene lookup returns CDR1 DFQATT and CDR2 SNEGSKA (reference sequence). V trimming: 5 bases; J trimming: 0 bases; junction bases outside the gene matches: 7. The DNA for the CDR3 is TGCAGTGCTTGGGACTACACCTCCTCCTACGAGCAGTACTTC. This sequence encodes CSAWDYTSSYEQYF.

This rearrangement joins TRBV20-1 to TRBJ2-7, with D perhaps matching TRBD2 (5 bases). Germline-derived CDR1 and CDR2 are DFQATT and SNEGSKA (reference sequence). There are 15 residues in the CDR3. Trimming left V 0 bases short and J 0 bases short, with 12 bases between. The CDR3 loop reads CSARDTQRSSYEQYF. As DNA, the CDR3 is TGCAGTGCTAGAGATACCCAGCGGAGCTCCTACGAGCAGTACTTC.

The CDR3 loop is CASSWSWGAYEQYF. CDR3 DNA sequence: TGTGCCAGCAGCTGGAGCTGGGGGGCGTACGAGCAGTACTTC. V and J are TRBV5-5 and TRBJ2-7; D might be TRBD1 or TRBD2, each matching 6 bases. V gave up 3 bases and J gave up 4 bases, with 14 bases separating them. There are 14 residues in the CDR3. The germline CDR1 and CDR2 sequences are SGHKS and YYEKEE (reference sequence).